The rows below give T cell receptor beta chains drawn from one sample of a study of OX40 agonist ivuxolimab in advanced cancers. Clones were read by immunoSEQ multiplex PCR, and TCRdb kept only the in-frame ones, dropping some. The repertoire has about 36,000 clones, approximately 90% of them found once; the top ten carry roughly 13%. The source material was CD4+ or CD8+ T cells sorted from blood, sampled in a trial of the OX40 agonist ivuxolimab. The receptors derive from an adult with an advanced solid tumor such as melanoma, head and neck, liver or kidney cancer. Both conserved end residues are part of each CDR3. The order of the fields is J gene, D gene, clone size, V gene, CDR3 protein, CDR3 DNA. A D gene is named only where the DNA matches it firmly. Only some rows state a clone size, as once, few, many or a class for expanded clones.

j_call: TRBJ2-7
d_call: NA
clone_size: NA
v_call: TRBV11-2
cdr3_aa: CASSLDGPVQYF
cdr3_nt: TGTGCCAGCAGCTTAGATGGTCCAGTACAGTACTTC

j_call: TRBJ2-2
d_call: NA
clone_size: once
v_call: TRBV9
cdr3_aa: CASEVAGELFF
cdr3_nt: TGTGCCAGCGAAGTAGCCGGGGAGCTGTTTTTT

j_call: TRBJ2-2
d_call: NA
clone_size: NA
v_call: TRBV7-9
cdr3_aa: CASRTGTGELFF
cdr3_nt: TGTGCCAGCAGGACGGGAACCGGGGAGCTGTTTTTT

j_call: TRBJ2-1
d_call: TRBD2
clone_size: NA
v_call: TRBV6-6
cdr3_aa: CASSSWTSGREEQFF
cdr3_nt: TGTGCCAGCAGTTCGTGGACTAGCGGGAGGGAGGAACAGTTCTTC

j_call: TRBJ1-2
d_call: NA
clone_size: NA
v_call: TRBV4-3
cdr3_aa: CASSQGTAGRDGYTF
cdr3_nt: TGCGCCAGCAGCCAGGGGACGGCAGGGAGGGATGGCTACACCTTC

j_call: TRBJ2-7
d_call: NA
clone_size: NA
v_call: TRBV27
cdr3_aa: CASSLSAGYPYEQYF
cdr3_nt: TGTGCCAGCAGTTTATCCGCCGGCTATCCCTACGAGCAGTACTTC

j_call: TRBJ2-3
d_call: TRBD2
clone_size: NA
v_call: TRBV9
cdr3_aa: CASSVETGGASTDTQYF
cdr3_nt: TGTGCCAGCAGCGTAGAGACGGGAGGGGCTAGCACAGATACGCAGTATTTT

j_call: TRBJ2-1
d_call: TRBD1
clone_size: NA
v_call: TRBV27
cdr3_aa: CASSFLDRGGNEQFF
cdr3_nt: TGTGCCAGCAGTTTCTTGGACAGGGGAGGCAATGAGCAGTTCTTC

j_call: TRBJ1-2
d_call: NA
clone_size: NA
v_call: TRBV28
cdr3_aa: CASTLGFNYGYTF
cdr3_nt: TGTGCCAGCACCTTGGGATTTAACTATGGCTACACCTTC

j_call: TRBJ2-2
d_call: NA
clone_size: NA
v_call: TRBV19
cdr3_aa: CATAQGGLPGELFF
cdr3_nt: TGTGCCACCGCGCAAGGAGGCCTCCCCGGGGAGCTGTTTTTT

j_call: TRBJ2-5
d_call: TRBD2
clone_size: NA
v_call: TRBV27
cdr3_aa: CASSATAGGGETQYF
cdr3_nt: TGTGCCAGCAGCGCCACAGCGGGAGGTGGTGAGACCCAGTACTTC

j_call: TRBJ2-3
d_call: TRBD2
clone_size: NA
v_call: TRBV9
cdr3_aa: CASSPSGRSTDTQYF
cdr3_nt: TGTGCCAGCAGCCCTAGCGGGAGGAGCACAGATACGCAGTATTTT

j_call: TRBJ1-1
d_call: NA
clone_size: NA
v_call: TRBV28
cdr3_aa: CASSHLGGDTEAFF
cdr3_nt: TGTGCCAGCAGCCACCTTGGGGGGGACACTGAAGCTTTCTTT

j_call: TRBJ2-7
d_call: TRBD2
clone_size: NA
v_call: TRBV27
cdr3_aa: CASSTHLAGGLLEQYF
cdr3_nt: TGTGCCAGCAGTACCCACCTAGCGGGAGGGCTTTTAGAGCAGTACTTC

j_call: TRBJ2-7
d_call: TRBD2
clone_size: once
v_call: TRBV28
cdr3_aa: CASSPNPSGPGYEQYF
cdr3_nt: TGTGCCAGCAGTCCAAACCCTAGCGGGCCAGGCTACGAGCAGTACTTC

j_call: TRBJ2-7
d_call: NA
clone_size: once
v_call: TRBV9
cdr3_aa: CASSVDAGGGYEQYF
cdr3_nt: TGTGCCAGCAGCGTAGACGCGGGTGGCGGGTACGAGCAGTACTTC

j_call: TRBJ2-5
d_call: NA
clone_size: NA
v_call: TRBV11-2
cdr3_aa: CASSSSGETQYF
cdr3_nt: TGTGCCAGCAGCTCCTCGGGAGAGACCCAGTACTTC

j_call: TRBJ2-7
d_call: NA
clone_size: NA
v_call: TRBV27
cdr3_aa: CASSRTDTYEQYF
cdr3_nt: TGTGCCAGCAGTCGTACAGATACTTACGAGCAGTACTTC

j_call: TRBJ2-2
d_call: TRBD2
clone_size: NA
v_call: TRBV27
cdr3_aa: CASSPGTTPNTGELFF
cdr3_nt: TGTGCCAGCAGTCCTGGGACTACTCCGAACACCGGGGAGCTGTTTTTT

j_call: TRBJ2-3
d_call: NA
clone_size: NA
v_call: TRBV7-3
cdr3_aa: CASSLQGTDTQYF
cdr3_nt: TGTGCCAGCAGCCTTCAAGGCACAGATACGCAGTATTTT

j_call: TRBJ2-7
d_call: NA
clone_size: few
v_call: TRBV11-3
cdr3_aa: CASSLGPIYEQYF
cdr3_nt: TGTGCCAGCAGCTTAGGACCAATCTACGAGCAGTACTTC

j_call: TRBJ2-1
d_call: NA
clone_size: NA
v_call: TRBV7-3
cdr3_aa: CASSLWRGSYNEQFF
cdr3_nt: TGTGCCAGCAGCCTATGGCGGGGCTCCTACAATGAGCAGTTCTTC

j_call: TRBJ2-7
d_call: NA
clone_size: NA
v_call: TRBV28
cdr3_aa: CASSLTEQYF
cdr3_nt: TGTGCCAGCAGTTTGACCGAGCAGTACTTC

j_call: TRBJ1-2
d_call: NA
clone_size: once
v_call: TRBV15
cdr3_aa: CATSRGGEREYYGYTF
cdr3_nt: TGTGCCACCAGCCGAGGGGGAGAAAGGGAATACTATGGCTACACCTTC

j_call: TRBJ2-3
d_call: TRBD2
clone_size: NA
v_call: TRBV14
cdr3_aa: CASERESTDTQYF
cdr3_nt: TGTGCCAGTGAGCGGGAAAGCACAGATACGCAGTATTTT

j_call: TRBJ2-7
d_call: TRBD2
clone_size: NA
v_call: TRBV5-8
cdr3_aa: CASSSPGLAGGEQYF
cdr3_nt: TGTGCCAGCAGCTCCCCGGGACTAGCGGGAGGCGAGCAGTACTTC

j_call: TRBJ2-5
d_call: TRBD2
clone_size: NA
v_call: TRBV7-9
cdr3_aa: CASSFTSGRAEETQYF
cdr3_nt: TGTGCCAGCAGCTTTACTAGCGGGAGGGCCGAGGAGACCCAGTACTTC

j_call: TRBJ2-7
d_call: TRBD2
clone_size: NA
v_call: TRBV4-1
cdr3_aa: CASSHPGGTGTYEQYF
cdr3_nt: TGCGCCAGCAGCCATCCCGGGGGGACCGGGACCTACGAGCAGTACTTC

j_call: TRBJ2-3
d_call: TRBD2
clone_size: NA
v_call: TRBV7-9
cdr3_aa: CASSLVAIGRESTDTQYF
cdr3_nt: TGTGCCAGCAGCTTAGTAGCCATTGGGCGGGAGTCAACAGATACGCAGTATTTT

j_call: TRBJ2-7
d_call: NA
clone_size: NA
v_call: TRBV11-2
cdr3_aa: CASSLSWRQPSYEQYF
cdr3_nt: TGTGCCAGCAGCTTAAGTTGGCGACAGCCGTCCTACGAGCAGTACTTC

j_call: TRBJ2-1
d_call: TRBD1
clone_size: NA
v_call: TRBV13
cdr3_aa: CASSFGRGPNEQFF
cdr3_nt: TGTGCCAGCAGCTTTGGCAGGGGGCCCAATGAGCAGTTCTTC

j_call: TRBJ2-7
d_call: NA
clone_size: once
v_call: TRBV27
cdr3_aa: CASSRQVSSYEQYF
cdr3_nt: TGTGCCAGCAGTCGACAGGTCAGCTCCTACGAGCAGTACTTC

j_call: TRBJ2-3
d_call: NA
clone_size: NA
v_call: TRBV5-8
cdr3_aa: CASSLGSDTQYF
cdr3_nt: TGTGCCAGCAGCTTGGGGTCAGATACGCAGTATTTT

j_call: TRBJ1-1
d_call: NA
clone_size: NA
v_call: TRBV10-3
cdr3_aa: CATRWGEMNTEAFF
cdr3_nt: TGTGCCACCAGGTGGGGGGAAATGAACACTGAAGCTTTCTTT

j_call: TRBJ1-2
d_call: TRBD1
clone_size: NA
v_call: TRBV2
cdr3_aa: CASSRGGQELTPNYGYTF
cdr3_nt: TGTGCCAGCAGCAGGGGGGGACAGGAACTAACCCCCAACTATGGCTACACCTTC

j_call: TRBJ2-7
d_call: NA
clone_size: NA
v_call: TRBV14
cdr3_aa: CASSRSSYEQYF
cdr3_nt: TGTGCCAGCAGCCGGAGCTCCTACGAGCAGTACTTC

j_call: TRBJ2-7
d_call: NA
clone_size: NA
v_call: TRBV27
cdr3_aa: CASSLGHSSYEQYF
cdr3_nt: TGTGCCAGCAGTTTGGGTCACTCCTCCTACGAGCAGTACTTC

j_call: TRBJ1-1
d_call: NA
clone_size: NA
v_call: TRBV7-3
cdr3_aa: CASSSPITENTEAFF
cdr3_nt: TGTGCCAGCAGCTCCCCAATAACAGAGAACACTGAAGCTTTCTTT

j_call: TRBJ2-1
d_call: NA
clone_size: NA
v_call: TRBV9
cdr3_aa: CASSVSGRDENEQFF
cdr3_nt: TGTGCCAGCAGCGTCAGTGGGCGGGATGAGAATGAGCAGTTCTTC

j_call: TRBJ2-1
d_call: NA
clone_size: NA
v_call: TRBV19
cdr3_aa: CASRAFPYNEQFF
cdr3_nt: TGTGCCAGTAGGGCCTTCCCGTACAATGAGCAGTTCTTC

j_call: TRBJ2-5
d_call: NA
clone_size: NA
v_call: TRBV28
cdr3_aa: CASSLTRRERETQYF
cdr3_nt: TGTGCCAGCAGTTTAACCCGCCGGGAGAGAGAGACCCAGTACTTC

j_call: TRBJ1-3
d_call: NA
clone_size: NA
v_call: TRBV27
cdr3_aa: CASSLDGFSGNTIYF
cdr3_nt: TGTGCCAGCAGTTTGGACGGCTTCTCTGGAAACACCATATATTTT

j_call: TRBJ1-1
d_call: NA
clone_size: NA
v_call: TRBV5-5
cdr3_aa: CASSSSDTEAFF
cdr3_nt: TGTGCCAGCAGCTCCTCGGACACTGAAGCTTTCTTT

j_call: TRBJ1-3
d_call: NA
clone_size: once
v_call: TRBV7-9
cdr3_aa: CASSLPRGVLAGNTIYF
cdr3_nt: TGTGCCAGCAGCTTACCCCGGGGGGTACTTGCTGGAAACACCATATATTTT

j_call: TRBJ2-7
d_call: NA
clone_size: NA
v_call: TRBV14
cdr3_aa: CASSITYRPYEQYF
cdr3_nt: TGTGCCAGCAGCATCACATACAGGCCCTACGAGCAGTACTTC

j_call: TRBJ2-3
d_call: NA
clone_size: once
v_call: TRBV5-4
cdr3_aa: CASSGTWGLADTQYF
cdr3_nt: TGTGCCAGCAGCGGAACTTGGGGGCTAGCAGATACGCAGTATTTT